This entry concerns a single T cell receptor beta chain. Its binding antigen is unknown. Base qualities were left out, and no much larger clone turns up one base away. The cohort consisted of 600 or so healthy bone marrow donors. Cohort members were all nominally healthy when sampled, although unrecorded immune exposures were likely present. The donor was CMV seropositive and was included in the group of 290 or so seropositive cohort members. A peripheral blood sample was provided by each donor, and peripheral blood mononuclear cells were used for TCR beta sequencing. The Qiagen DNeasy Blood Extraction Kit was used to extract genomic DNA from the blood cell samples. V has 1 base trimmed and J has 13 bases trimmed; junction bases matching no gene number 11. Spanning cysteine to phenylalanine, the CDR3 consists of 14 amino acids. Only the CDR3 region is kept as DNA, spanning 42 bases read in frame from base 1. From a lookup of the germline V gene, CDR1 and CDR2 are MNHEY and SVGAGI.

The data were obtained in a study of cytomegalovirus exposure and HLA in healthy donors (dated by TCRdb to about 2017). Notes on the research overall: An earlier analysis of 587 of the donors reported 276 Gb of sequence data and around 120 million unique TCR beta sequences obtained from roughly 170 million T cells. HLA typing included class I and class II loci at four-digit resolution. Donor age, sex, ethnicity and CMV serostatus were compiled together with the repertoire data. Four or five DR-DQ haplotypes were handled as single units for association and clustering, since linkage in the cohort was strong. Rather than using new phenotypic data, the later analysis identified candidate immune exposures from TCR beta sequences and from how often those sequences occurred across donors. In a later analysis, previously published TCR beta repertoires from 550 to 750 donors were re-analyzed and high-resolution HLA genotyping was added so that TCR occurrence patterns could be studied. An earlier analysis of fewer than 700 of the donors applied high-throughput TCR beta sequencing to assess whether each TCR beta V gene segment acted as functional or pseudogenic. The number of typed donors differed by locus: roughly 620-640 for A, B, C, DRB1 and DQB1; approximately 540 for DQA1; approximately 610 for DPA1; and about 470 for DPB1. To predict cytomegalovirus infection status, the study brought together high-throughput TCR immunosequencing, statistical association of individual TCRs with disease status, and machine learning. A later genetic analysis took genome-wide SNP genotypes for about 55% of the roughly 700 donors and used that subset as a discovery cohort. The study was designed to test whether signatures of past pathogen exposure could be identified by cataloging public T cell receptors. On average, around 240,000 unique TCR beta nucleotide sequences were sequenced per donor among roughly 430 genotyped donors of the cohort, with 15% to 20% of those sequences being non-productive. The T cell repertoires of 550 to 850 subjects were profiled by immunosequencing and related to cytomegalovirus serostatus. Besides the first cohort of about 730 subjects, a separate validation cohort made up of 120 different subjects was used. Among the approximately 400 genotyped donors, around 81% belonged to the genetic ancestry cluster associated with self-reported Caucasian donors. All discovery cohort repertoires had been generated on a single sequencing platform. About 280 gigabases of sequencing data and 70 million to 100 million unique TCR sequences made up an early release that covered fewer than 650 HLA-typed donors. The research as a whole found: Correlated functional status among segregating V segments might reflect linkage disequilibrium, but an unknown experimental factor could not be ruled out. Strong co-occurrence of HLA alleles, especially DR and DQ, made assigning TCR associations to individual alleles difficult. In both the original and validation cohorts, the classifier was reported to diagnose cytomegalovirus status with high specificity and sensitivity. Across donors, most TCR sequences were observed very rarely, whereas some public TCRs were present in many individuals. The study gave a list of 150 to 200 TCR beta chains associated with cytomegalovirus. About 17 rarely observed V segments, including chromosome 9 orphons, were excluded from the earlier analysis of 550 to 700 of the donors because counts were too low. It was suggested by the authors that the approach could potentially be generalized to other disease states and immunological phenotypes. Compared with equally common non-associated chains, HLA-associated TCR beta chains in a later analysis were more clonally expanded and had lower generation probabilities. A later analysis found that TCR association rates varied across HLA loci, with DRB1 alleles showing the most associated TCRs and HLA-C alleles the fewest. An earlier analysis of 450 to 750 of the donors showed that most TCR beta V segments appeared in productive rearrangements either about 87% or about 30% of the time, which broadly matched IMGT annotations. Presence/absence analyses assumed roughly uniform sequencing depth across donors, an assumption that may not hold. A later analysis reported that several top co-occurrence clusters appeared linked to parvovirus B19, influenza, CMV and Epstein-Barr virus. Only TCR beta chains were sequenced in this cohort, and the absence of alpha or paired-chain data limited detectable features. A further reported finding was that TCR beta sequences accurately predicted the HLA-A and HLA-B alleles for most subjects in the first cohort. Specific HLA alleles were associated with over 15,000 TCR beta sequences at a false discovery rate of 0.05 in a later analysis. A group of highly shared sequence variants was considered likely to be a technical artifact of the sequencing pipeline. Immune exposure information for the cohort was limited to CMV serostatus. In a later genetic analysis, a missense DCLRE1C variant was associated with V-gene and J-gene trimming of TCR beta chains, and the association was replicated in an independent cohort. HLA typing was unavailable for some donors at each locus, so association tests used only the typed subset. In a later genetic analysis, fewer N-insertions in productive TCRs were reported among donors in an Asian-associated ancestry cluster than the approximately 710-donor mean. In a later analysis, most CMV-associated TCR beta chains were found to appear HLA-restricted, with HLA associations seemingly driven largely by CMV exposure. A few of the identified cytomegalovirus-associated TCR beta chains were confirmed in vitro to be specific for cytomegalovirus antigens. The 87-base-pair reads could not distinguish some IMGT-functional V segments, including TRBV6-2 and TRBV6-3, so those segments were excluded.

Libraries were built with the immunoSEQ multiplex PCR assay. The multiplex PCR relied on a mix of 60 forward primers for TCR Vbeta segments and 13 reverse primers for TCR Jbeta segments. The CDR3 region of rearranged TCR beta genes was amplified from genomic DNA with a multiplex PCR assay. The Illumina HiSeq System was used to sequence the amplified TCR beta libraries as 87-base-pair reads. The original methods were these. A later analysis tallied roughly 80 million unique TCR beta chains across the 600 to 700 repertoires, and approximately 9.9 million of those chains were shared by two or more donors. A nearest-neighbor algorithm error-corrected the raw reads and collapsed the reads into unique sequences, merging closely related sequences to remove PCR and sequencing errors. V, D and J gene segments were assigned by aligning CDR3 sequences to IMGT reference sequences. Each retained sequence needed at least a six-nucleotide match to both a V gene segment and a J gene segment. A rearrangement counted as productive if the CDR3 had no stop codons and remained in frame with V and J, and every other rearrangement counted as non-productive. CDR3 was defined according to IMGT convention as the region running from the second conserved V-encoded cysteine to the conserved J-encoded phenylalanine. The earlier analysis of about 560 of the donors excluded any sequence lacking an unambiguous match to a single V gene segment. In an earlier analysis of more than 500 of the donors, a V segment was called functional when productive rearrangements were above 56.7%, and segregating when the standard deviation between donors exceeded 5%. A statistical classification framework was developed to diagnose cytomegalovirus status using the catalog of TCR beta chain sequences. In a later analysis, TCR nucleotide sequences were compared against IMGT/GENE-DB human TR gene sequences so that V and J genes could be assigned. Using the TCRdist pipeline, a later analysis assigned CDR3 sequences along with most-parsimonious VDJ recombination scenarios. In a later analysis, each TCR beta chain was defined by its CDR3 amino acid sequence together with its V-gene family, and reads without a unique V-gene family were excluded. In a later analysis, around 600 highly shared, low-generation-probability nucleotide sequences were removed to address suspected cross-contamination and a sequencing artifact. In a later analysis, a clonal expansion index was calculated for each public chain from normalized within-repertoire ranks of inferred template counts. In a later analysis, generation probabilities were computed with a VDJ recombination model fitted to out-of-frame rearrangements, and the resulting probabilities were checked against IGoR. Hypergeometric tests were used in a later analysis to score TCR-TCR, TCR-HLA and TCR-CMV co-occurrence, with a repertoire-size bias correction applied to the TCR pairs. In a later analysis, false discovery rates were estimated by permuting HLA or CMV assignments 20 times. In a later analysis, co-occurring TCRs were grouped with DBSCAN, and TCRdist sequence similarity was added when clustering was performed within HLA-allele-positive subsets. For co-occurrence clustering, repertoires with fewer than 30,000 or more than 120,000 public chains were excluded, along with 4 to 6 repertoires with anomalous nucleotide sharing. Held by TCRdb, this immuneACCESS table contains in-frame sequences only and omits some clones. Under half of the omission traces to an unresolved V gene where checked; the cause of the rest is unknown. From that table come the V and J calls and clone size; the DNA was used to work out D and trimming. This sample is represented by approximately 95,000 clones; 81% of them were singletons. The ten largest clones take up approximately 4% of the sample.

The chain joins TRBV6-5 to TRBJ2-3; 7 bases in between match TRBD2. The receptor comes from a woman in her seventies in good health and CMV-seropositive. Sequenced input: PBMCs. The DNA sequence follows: TGTGCCAGCAGTTACTTAGCGGGCCCCCTTATTGAGTATTTT. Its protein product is CASSYLAGPLIEYF.